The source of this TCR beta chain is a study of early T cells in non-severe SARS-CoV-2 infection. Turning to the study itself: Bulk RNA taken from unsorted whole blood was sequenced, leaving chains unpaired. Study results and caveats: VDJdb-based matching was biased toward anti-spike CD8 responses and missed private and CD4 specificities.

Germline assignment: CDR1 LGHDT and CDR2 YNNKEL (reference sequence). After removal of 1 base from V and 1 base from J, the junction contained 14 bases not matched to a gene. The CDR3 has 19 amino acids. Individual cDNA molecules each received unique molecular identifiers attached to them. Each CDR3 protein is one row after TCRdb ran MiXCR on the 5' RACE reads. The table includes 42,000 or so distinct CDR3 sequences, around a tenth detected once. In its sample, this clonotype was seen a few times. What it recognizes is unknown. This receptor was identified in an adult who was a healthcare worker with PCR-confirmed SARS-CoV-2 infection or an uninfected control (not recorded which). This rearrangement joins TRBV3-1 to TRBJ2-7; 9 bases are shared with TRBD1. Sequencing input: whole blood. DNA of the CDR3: TGTGCCAGCAGCCAAGTTTTGTTGGGGAAGGGACAGGGATCCTACGAGCAGTACTTC. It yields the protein CASSQVLLGKGQGSYEQYF.